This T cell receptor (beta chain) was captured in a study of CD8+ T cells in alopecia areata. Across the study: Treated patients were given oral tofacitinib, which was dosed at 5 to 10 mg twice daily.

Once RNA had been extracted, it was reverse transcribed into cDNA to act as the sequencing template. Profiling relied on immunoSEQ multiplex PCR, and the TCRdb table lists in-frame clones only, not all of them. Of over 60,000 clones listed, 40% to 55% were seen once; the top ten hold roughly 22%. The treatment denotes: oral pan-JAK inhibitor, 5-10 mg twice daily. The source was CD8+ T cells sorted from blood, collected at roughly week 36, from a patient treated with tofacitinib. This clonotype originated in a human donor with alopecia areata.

The CDR3: CASSQPGLIYEQYF. The DNA of the CDR3 is TGTGCCAGCAGCCAGCCGGGACTTATCTACGAGCAGTACTTC. The rearrangement links TRBV7-9 to TRBJ2-7, with D perhaps TRBD2 (6 bases). V lost 5 bases and J lost 3, with 14 bases in between. Per the germline V gene, CDR1 is SEHNR and CDR2 is FQNEAQ (reference sequence). The CDR3 length is 14 residues.